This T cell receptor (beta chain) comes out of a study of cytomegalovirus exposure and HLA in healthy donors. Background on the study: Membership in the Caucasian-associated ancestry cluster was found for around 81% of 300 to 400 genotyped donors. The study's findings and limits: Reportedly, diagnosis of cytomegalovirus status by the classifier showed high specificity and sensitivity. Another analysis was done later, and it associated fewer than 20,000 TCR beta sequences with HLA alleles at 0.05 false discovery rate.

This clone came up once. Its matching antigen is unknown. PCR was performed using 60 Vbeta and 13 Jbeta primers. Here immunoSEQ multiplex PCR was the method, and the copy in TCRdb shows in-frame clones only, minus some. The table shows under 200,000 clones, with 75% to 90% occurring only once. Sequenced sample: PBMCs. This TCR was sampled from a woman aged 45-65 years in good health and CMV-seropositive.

In DNA, the CDR3 is TGTGCCAGCAGCGTAGCCCGAGGCCCAGATACGCAGTATTTT. Its translation is CASSVARGPDTQYF. The chain combines TRBV9 with TRBJ2-3; D gene uncertain. This CDR3 has 14 amino acids. From germline, CDR1 is SGDLS and CDR2 YYNGEE. V lost 0 bases and J lost 4, with 9 bases in between.